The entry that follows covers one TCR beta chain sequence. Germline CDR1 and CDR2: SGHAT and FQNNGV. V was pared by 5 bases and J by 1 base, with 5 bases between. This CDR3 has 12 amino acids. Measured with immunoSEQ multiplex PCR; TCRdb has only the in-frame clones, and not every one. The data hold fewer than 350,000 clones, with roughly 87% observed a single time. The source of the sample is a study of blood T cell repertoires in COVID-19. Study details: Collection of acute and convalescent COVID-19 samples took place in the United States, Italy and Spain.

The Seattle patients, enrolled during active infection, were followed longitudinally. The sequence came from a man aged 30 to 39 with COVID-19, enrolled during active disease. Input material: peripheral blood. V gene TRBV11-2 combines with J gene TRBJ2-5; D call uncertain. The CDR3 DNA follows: TGTGCCAGCAGCGTTAGCCAAGAGACCCAGTACTTC. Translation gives CASSVSQETQYF. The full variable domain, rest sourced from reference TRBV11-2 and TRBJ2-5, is EAGVAQSPRYKIIEKRQSVAFWCNPISGHATLYWYQQILGQGPKLLIQFQNNGVVDDSQLPKDRFSAERLKGVDSTLKIQPAKLEDSAVYLCASSVSQETQYFGPGTRLLVL.